This passage covers 20 T cell receptor beta chains from one sample sequenced in a study of CD8 T cells in ankylosing spondylitis. TCRdb reprocessed the 5' RACE reads via MiXCR and lists one record per CDR3 protein. The sample consists of 200,000 to 300,000 distinct CDR3 sequences, 10% of them appearing once. Material: blood, either unsorted or a sorted T cell fraction (not recorded which). The receptors were sampled from a male donor with ankylosing spondylitis or in good health (not recorded which).

This clonotype was detected many times. CDR3 amino acids: CAWSPPYGQPQHF. DNA of the CDR3: TGTGCCTGGAGTCCTCCCTATGGGCAGCCCCAGCATTTT. The chain carries TRBV30 and TRBJ1-5; no definite D call. The length of the CDR3 is 13 residues. Germline V gene lookup returns CDR1 GTSNPN and CDR2 SVGIG (reference sequence). V was trimmed by 2 bases and J by 7 bases, leaving 12 bases between them.

This clonotype was seen many times. This sequence joins TRBV11-2 and TRBJ1-5, with a tentative D call TRBD1 (5 bases). The germline V gene encodes CDR1 SGHAT and CDR2 FQNNGV. With 5 bases removed from V and 5 bases from J, the gap between germline ends came to 10 bases. CDR3 length: 13 amino acids. DNA for the CDR3: TGTGCCAGCAGCACCGACAGATATCAGCCCCAGCATTTT. This encodes CASSTDRYQPQHF.

This clonotype was recorded at least ten times. This chain links TRBV3-1 with TRBJ2-5; D not resolved. Germline V gene sequence: CDR1 LGHDT, CDR2 YNNKEL (reference sequence). V was shortened by 0 bases and J by 5 bases, with 4 bases between the two germline ends. The CDR3 contains 12 residues. CDR3: CASSQDGETQYF. DNA of the CDR3: TGTGCCAGCAGCCAAGACGGGGAGACCCAGTACTTC.

This clonotype has at least ten counts. The chain joins TRBV5-1 to TRBJ2-3; the D gene is possibly TRBD2 (5 bases). V was trimmed by 0 bases and J by 6 bases, leaving 8 bases between them. The CDR3 spans 13 residues. Per the germline V gene, CDR1 is SGHRS and CDR2 is YFSETQ. The CDR3 bases are TGCGCCAGCAGCTTGGATTGGGAGGATACGCAGTATTTT. It yields the protein CASSLDWEDTQYF. Using reference TRBV5-1 and TRBJ2-3 for the parts outside the CDR3, the full variable domain is KAGVTQTPRYLIKTRGQQVTLSCSPISGHRSVSWYQQTPGQGLQFLFEYFSETQRNKGNFPGRFSGRQFSNSRSEMNVSTLELGDSALYLCASSLDWEDTQYFGPGTRLTVL.

The sample holds many counts of this clonotype. V is TRBV12-3 or TRBV12-4 and J is TRBJ2-5; D is undetermined. This CDR3 is 13 amino acids long. Trimming cost V 1 base and J 5 bases, with 8 bases left between them. CDR3 coding DNA: TGTGCCAGCAGTTTAGAGGGCATGGAGACCCAGTACTTC. Its translation: CASSLEGMETQYF.

This clonotype came up many times. This chain uses TRBV20-1 with TRBJ2-2; D is tentatively TRBD1 or TRBD2 (5 bases each). The CDR3 consists of 18 residues. V was clipped by 7 bases and J by 4 bases, with 28 bases between them. Germline V gene lookup returns CDR1 DFQATT and CDR2 SNEGSKA (reference sequence). CDR3 coding DNA: TGCAGTGGAGAGAAGGGGACCGGGCTGAAGAAGGGCACCGGGGAGCTGTTTTTT. Encoded protein: CSGEKGTGLKKGTGELFF.

This clonotype was recorded once. A much more abundant neighbour one base away suggests this may be a read error. This chain links TRBV13 with TRBJ1-3, with D possibly being TRBD1 (6 bases). The CDR3 loop spans 12 amino acids. Germline V gene data show CDR1 as PRHDT and CDR2 as FYEKMQ (reference sequence). The chain's CDR3 is CASGGSANTIYF. The DNA of the CDR3 is TGTGCCAGCGGGGGCTCTGCAAACACCATATATTTT.

The gene calls are TRBV25-1 and TRBJ1-2; D not resolved. This CDR3 has 14 amino acids. Germline assignment: CDR1 MGHDK and CDR2 SYGVNS. Trimming stripped 6 bases from V and 5 bases from J, with 16 bases between. As DNA, the CDR3 is TGTGCCAGCAGGGCCCCTGGCGGCAGGTATGGCTACACCTTC. Its protein is CASRAPGGRYGYTF.

This clonotype was seen many times. This chain connects TRBV29-1 to TRBJ1-1; unclear D gene. CDR1 is SQVTM and CDR2 is ANQGSEA in the germline V gene. The CDR3 is 13 residues long. V lost 4 bases and J 4 bases, leaving 13 bases between the germline ends. The CDR3 region is CSVGRVWGTEAFF. The CDR3 nucleotides read TGCAGCGTTGGTAGAGTTTGGGGCACTGAAGCTTTCTTT.

In its sample, this clonotype was seen many times. V gene TRBV5-1 combines with J gene TRBJ1-1, with TRBD1 identical over 9 bases. The CDR3 length is 21 residues. The V gene end was trimmed by 2 bases and the J gene end by 0 bases; junction bases not matched to a gene: 20. Germline V gives CDR1 SGHRS, CDR2 YFSETQ. The CDR3 DNA follows: TGCGCCAGCAGCTTATACAGGGGGCCGGCTCGCTACCGGGAGTTGAACACTGAAGCTTTCTTT. It yields the protein CASSLYRGPARYRELNTEAFF.

This clonotype was detected ten times or more. J is TRBJ2-1 and V is TRBV29-1; D tentatively reads TRBD1 or TRBD2 (5 bases each). The CDR3 is 15 amino acids. Trimming took off 6 bases at V and 2 bases at J, with 17 bases between the two ends. Germline lookup yields CDR1 SQVTM and CDR2 ANQGSEA. CDR3 amino acids: CSVSPGRQTYNEQFF. CDR3 bases: TGCAGCGTATCTCCGGGACGACAAACCTACAATGAGCAGTTCTTC.

The J gene is TRBJ2-5, the V gene TRBV20-1; 15 bases match TRBD2. The CDR3 loop spans 16 amino acids. V shed 6 bases, J shed 5 bases, and the junction held 10 bases outside the gene matches. Germline values: CDR1 DFQATT, CDR2 SNEGSKA (reference sequence). The CDR3 region has the DNA TGCAGTGCAGCTACCGGGACTAGCGGGAGGAGGGAGACCCAGTACTTC. Protein: CSAATGTSGRRETQYF.

At least ten counts were recorded for this clonotype. The chain recombines TRBV10-1 with TRBJ2-1, with 7 bases matching TRBD2. The junction had 27 bases not matched to a gene; V was cut back by 6 bases and J by 4 bases. Looked up from germline, CDR1 is WNHNN and CDR2 is SYGVQD (reference sequence). The CDR3 runs to 21 residues. The CDR3 region has the DNA TGCGCCAGCAGCACAACGCCGGCCCCTGGAACGGGAGGCCTAGATTACAATGAGCAGTTCTTC. This gives the protein CASSTTPAPGTGGLDYNEQFF.

This clonotype has a count of ten or more. This chain links TRBV5-5 with TRBJ2-7; D gene uncertain. The germline V and J ends were trimmed by 0 bases and 1 base, with 17 bases remaining between them. Looked up from germline, CDR1 is SGHKS and CDR2 is YYEKEE (reference sequence). CDR3 length equals 17 residues. For the CDR3, the DNA is TGTGCCAGCAGCTTGGCGGTTGGGCGGCCGGAGTCCTACGAGCAGTACTTC. This codes for CASSLAVGRPESYEQYF.

This clonotype was recorded many times. The V gene is TRBV7-9, the J gene TRBJ2-2; D gene uncertain. V lost 5 bases and J 2 bases, leaving 6 bases between the germline ends. The CDR3 is made up of 13 amino acids. The germline V gene has CDR1 SEHNR and CDR2 FQNEAQ (reference sequence). The CDR3: CASSTYNTGELFF. CDR3 DNA sequence: TGTGCCAGCAGCACATATAACACCGGGGAGCTGTTTTTT.

This clonotype was seen a single time. A much larger clone lies one base from this, so it may be a read error. The chain has TRBV29-1 and TRBJ2-2; TRBD2 agrees at 12 bases. Germline V lookup: CDR1 SQVTM, CDR2 ANQGSEA. This CDR3 has 15 residues. DNA for the CDR3: TGCAGCGTGGGGACTAGCGGGTCGAGCACCGTGGAGCTGTTTTTT. Its translation is CSVGTSGSSTVELFF.

This chain connects TRBV6-5 to TRBJ2-2; D uncertain. The germline V gene encodes CDR1 MNHEY and CDR2 SVGAGI. V shed 0 bases and J shed 1 base, with 15 bases lying between them. CDR3 length equals 18 residues. The CDR3 bases are TGTGCCAGCAGTTACTCGATCGAGCGCCAGGAGAACACCGGGGAGCTGTTTTTT. This encodes CASSYSIERQENTGELFF.

J is TRBJ2-7 and V is TRBV10-2; D is possibly TRBD1 or TRBD2 (7 bases each). Germline loops: CDR1 WSHSY, CDR2 SAAADI. V dropped 11 bases and J dropped 3 bases, with 20 bases sitting between them. This CDR3 has 14 residues. CDR3 coding DNA: TGCGCCGGATCCCCCGCAGGGGGGGGCTACGAGCAGTACTTC. Protein sequence: CAGSPAGGGYEQYF.

This clonotype has a count of ten or more. The chain joins TRBV20-1 to TRBJ2-5; 12 bases agree with TRBD2. V lost 6 bases to trimming and J lost 0 bases; unmatched junction nucleotides: 8. The germline V gene encodes CDR1 DFQATT and CDR2 SNEGSKA (reference sequence). The CDR3 covers 16 residues. As DNA, the CDR3 is TGCAGTGCCTCCCCGACTAGCGGGAGAAACCAAGAGACCCAGTACTTC. Protein: CSASPTSGRNQETQYF.

V gene TRBV20-1 combines with J gene TRBJ2-7; tentative D call: TRBD2 (7 bases). The germline V and J ends were trimmed by 3 bases and 0 bases, with 18 bases remaining between them. The germline gives CDR1 DFQATT, CDR2 SNEGSKA (reference sequence). The CDR3 loop spans 16 amino acids. The CDR3 loop reads CSARGAGRGSSYEQYF. CDR3 sequence (DNA): TGCAGTGCTAGGGGGGCTGGGCGGGGGAGCTCCTACGAGCAGTACTTC.